Ten or more counts support the clone carrying this T cell receptor beta chain. Its antigen is as yet unknown. The source of the sample is a study of CD8 T cells in ankylosing spondylitis. Findings and limits, study-wide: A motif of eight highly homologous TCR beta variants was seen as apparently characteristic of ankylosing spondylitis blood.

One entry per CDR3 protein results from TCRdb running MiXCR on the 5' RACE reads. The data show 670,000 or so distinct CDR3 sequences, around 17% seen once. Trimming removed 5 bases from V and 0 bases from J; junction bases left unmatched: 3. CDR3 length: 15 amino acids. Germline V lookup: CDR1 SGHAT, CDR2 FQNNGV. The receptor was derived from a male donor with ankylosing spondylitis. The specimen sequenced was blood, either unsorted or a sorted T cell fraction (not recorded which). V usage is TRBV11-2 and J usage is TRBJ2-3; 9 bases line up with TRBD1. CDR3 bases: TGTGCCAGCAGCCGGGGACAGGGTAGCACAGATACGCAGTATTTT. Its translation: CASSRGQGSTDTQYF.